The clone carrying this TCR beta chain showed up just a few times. Its target is unknown. The CDR3 spans 15 residues. Germline V gene data show CDR1 as DFQATT and CDR2 as SNEGSKA (reference sequence). Trimming cost V 0 bases and J 2 bases; bases outside gene matches: 3. This sample is part of a study of early T cells in non-severe SARS-CoV-2 infection. Study-level findings and limits: VDJdb matches were skewed toward anti-spike CD8 T cell responses.

Each cDNA molecule carried a unique molecular identifier. TCRdb processed the 5' RACE reads anew with MiXCR; each CDR3 protein has one entry. The sample has around 23,000 distinct CDR3 sequences, around 4.5% seen once. This clonotype was sampled from an adult who was a healthcare worker with PCR-confirmed SARS-CoV-2 infection or an uninfected control (not recorded which). The sequencing sample was made of whole blood. This chain connects TRBV20-1 to TRBJ2-3; TRBD2 agrees at 9 bases. The CDR3 spells CSARDSGRLTDTQYF. The CDR3 bases are TGCAGTGCTAGAGACAGCGGGAGGCTCACAGATACGCAGTATTTT.